The 29 T cell receptor beta chains presented below share a single source sample, sequenced in a study of cytomegalovirus exposure and HLA in healthy donors. This PCR relied on a set of 60 Vbeta primers and 13 Jbeta primers. TCRdb's table, derived via immunoSEQ multiplex PCR, lists solely in-frame clones and lacks some. Of 200,000 to 250,000 clones detected, about four fifths appear once; the ten largest clones hold roughly 10%. Sequencing was performed on PBMCs. These receptors were taken from a woman aged 45-65 years in good health and CMV-seropositive.

The rearrangement joins TRBV16 to TRBJ2-2; TRBD1 might be the D (6 bases). Germline V gives CDR1 KGHSY, CDR2 FQNENV. V dropped 2 bases and J dropped 4 bases, with 11 bases sitting between them. The CDR3 length is 15 residues. The CDR3 reads CASSQSRGGTGELFF. CDR3 DNA: TGTGCCAGCAGCCAAAGCAGGGGTGGCACCGGGGAGCTGTTTTTT.

This sequence joins TRBV6-6 and TRBJ2-2; 7 positions match TRBD1. Unmatched junction bases numbered 4, after V lost 6 bases and J lost 3 bases. Germline V gives CDR1 MNHNY, CDR2 SVGAGI (reference sequence). The CDR3 sequence is 14 residues long. CDR3 DNA sequence: TGTGCCAGCAGCTCCGACAGGGACACCGGGGAGCTGTTTTTT. Protein sequence: CASSSDRDTGELFF.

This chain uses TRBV6-5 with TRBJ1-1; possibly TRBD1 for D (5 bases). Germline V gene sequence: CDR1 MNHEY, CDR2 SVGAGI. This CDR3 is built from 15 residues. Between the trimmed V and J ends, which lost 1 base and 0 bases, there was a span of 9 bases. The CDR3 DNA is TGTGCCAGCAGTTACTATGGCAGGGTGAACACTGAAGCTTTCTTT. It yields the protein CASSYYGRVNTEAFF.

V usage is TRBV6-1 and J usage is TRBJ1-6, with 9 nucleotides matching TRBD1. The CDR3 runs to 14 residues. The V segment lost 8 bases and the J segment 8 bases; nucleotides outside the gene matches: 7. Germline lookup yields CDR1 MNHNS and CDR2 SASEGT. The CDR3 DNA reads TGTGCCAGCGACAACAGGGGGCTGGATTCACCCCTCCACTTT. It specifies CASDNRGLDSPLHF.

The chain links TRBV7-7 to TRBJ2-5; 7 bases match TRBD1. Germline loops: CDR1 SSHAT, CDR2 FNYEAQ (reference sequence). J was trimmed by 5 bases and V by 1 base; bases with no gene match: 7. This CDR3 contains 15 residues. CDR3 amino acids: CASSLGTGVGETQYF. The CDR3 DNA is TGTGCCAGCAGCTTAGGCACAGGGGTAGGGGAGACCCAGTACTTC.

This chain connects TRBV7-2 to TRBJ1-2, with D uncertain. V was pared by 5 bases and J by 1 base, with 20 bases between. Per the germline V gene, CDR1 is SGHTA and CDR2 is FQGNSA. This CDR3 has 17 residues. The CDR3 is CASSIFGASGDNYGYTF. CDR3 in DNA: TGTGCCAGCAGCATTTTCGGCGCCAGCGGGGATAACTATGGCTACACCTTC.

The chain combines TRBV6-6 with TRBJ1-4, with 8 bases lining up with TRBD1. The CDR3 is made up of 14 amino acids. V trimming: 6 bases; J trimming: 5 bases; junction bases outside the gene matches: 5. CDR1 and CDR2 (germline): MNHNY, SVGAGI (reference sequence). The CDR3 nucleotides are TGTGCCAGCAGGAGACAGGGGTTGAATGAAAAACTGTTTTTT. Protein product: CASRRQGLNEKLFF.

V is TRBV5-1 and J is TRBJ2-5, with D perhaps TRBD1 (6 bases). The CDR3 has 15 residues. CDR1 and CDR2 from the germline V gene are SGHRS and YFSETQ. The V end lost 4 bases, the J end lost 5 bases, and 18 bases lay between the germline ends. The DNA for the CDR3 is TGCGCCAGCAGCCTTACAGGGCCGGTAATGGAGACCCAGTACTTC. Protein product: CASSLTGPVMETQYF.

This clone appeared a single time. This chain connects TRBV5-1 to TRBJ2-5, with 7 bases matching TRBD2. Germline CDR1 reads SGHRS; CDR2 reads YFSETQ. V dropped 4 bases and J dropped 2; count of bases not matched to a gene: 5. This CDR3 has 14 residues. CDR3 loop: CASSPGTTQETQYF. Here the CDR3 DNA reads TGCGCCAGCAGCCCAGGGACTACTCAAGAGACCCAGTACTTC.

The rearrangement joins TRBV28 to TRBJ2-5; 8 nucleotides line up with TRBD1. The CDR3 runs 15 residues. From germline, CDR1 is MDHEN and CDR2 SYDVKM. Unmatched junction bases numbered 5, after V lost 5 bases and J lost 0 bases. In DNA, the CDR3 is TGTGCCAGCAGTCCGAACAGGGGGTACCAAGAGACCCAGTACTTC. This sequence encodes CASSPNRGYQETQYF.

This chain uses TRBV11-2 with TRBJ2-7; possible D gene TRBD2, 5 bases. CDR1 is SGHAT, CDR2 FQNNGV, per germline. The CDR3 is made up of 16 amino acids. V was pared by 5 bases and J by 1 base, with 18 bases between. In DNA, the CDR3 is TGTGCCAGCAGCGCCCAGAGGAGGACTGCATCCTACGAGCAGTACTTC. Protein: CASSAQRRTASYEQYF.

The rearrangement joins TRBV5-1 to TRBJ2-2, with D unclear. The germline V gene encodes CDR1 SGHRS and CDR2 YFSETQ. This CDR3 spans 15 amino acids. V dropped 2 bases and J dropped 0 bases, with 8 bases sitting between them. The CDR3 spells CASSFNRANTGELFF. DNA for the CDR3: TGCGCCAGCAGCTTCAACCGAGCGAACACCGGGGAGCTGTTTTTT. Combining the CDR3 with reference TRBV5-1 and TRBJ2-2 gives the whole variable domain KAGVTQTPRYLIKTRGQQVTLSCSPISGHRSVSWYQQTPGQGLQFLFEYFSETQRNKGNFPGRFSGRQFSNSRSEMNVSTLELGDSALYLCASSFNRANTGELFFGEGSRLTVL.

The V call is TRBV6-1, the J call TRBJ1-6; 7 nucleotides line up with TRBD1. CDR1 is MNHNS, CDR2 SASEGT, per germline. The ends lost 6 bases at V and 9 bases at J; junction bases unmatched: 5. This CDR3 region has 13 residues. CDR3 sequence (DNA): TGTGCCAGCAGGGACAGGTTAGGTTCACCCCTCCACTTT. This encodes CASRDRLGSPLHF.

V and J are TRBV5-4 and TRBJ2-7; D perhaps matches TRBD1 (6 bases). Germline V gives CDR1 SGHNT, CDR2 YYREEE (reference sequence). The ends were cut back, 8 bases at V and 2 bases at J, with 17 bases in the middle. The CDR3 has 14 amino acids. CDR3 region: CASGQGRLPYEQYF. CDR3 coding DNA: TGTGCCAGTGGGCAGGGGCGACTCCCCTACGAGCAGTACTTC.

J is TRBJ1-6 and V is TRBV5-1; 7 bases align to TRBD1. The V gene's germline CDR1 is SGHRS and CDR2 YFSETQ. J lost 5 bases, V lost 2 bases, and 4 bases had no gene match. The CDR3 loop spans 15 amino acids. The CDR3 DNA sequence: TGCGCCAGCAGCTTAGGACAGGCCAATAATTCACCCCTCCACTTT. Translated, it gives CASSLGQANNSPLHF.

The rearrangement joins TRBV7-2 to TRBJ1-1; 10 nucleotides align to TRBD1. CDR1 and CDR2 from the germline V gene are SGHTA and FQGNSA. This CDR3 has 16 residues. Germline trimming cut 6 bases from V and 1 base from J; bases unmatched to any gene: 8. The CDR3 loop reads CASRPRQGAWNTEAFF. The CDR3 region has the DNA TGTGCCAGCAGACCCAGACAGGGGGCTTGGAACACTGAAGCTTTCTTT. The variable domain in full, completed from reference TRBV7-2 and TRBJ1-1, reads GAGVSQSPSNKVTEKGKDVELRCDPISGHTALYWYRQSLGQGLEFLIYFQGNSAPDKSGLPSDRFSAERTGGSVSTLTIQRTQQEDSAVYLCASRPRQGAWNTEAFFGQGTRLTVV.

This chain uses TRBV13 with TRBJ2-5; TRBD2 aligns across 7 bases. Germline CDR1 PRHDT, CDR2 FYEKMQ (reference sequence). The CDR3 loop spans 15 amino acids. V lost 5 bases and J lost 4; bases outside the gene matches: 10. CDR3 in amino acids: CASSLRGGRGETQYF. As DNA, the CDR3 is TGTGCCAGCAGCCTACGTGGGGGGAGGGGAGAGACCCAGTACTTC.

This clone was detected a few times. This chain links TRBV6-1 with TRBJ1-4; D is undetermined. CDR1 is MNHNS and CDR2 is SASEGT in the germline V gene. V lost 2 bases and J lost 4, with 17 bases in between. This CDR3 region has 17 residues. CDR3 sequence: CASSELGGGPNNEKLFF. CDR3 nucleotide sequence: TGTGCCAGCAGTGAATTGGGTGGCGGCCCTAATAATGAAAAACTGTTTTTT.

This chain connects TRBV19 to TRBJ1-1; no clear D gene. The CDR3 totals 14 residues. The V gene's germline CDR1 is LNHDA and CDR2 SQIVND (reference sequence). The V and J ends lost 3 bases and 0 bases respectively, with 8 bases between them. The CDR3 loop is CASSMNIMNTEAFF. Written as DNA, the CDR3 is TGTGCCAGTAGTATGAACATTATGAACACTGAAGCTTTCTTT.

V gene TRBV7-2 combines with J gene TRBJ2-2, with D perhaps TRBD2 (6 bases). Germline-derived CDR1 and CDR2 are SGHTA and FQGNSA. Trimming removed 2 bases from V and 4 bases from J, with 17 bases in between. This CDR3 contains 17 residues. Here the CDR3 DNA reads TGTGCCAGCAGCTTAAGGCAGAGAAATAGCGGCACCGGGGAGCTGTTTTTT. Translation gives CASSLRQRNSGTGELFF. The full variable domain, in which reference TRBV7-2 and TRBJ2-2 provide the parts outside the CDR3, is GAGVSQSPSNKVTEKGKDVELRCDPISGHTALYWYRQSLGQGLEFLIYFQGNSAPDKSGLPSDRFSAERTGGSVSTLTIQRTQQEDSAVYLCASSLRQRNSGTGELFFGEGSRLTVL.

The rearrangement uses TRBV30 and TRBJ2-7; D is perhaps TRBD1 (6 bases). CDR3 length: 14 amino acids. V lost 3 bases and J lost 3, with 15 bases in between. Germline loops: CDR1 GTSNPN, CDR2 SVGIG (reference sequence). The CDR3 here is CAWSPVRGLYEQYF. CDR3 nucleotides: TGTGCCTGGAGCCCGGTCAGGGGCCTCTACGAGCAGTACTTC. The full variable domain, completed using reference TRBV30 and TRBJ2-7, is SQTIHQWPATLVQPVGSPLSLECTVEGTSNPNLYWYRQAAGRGLQLLFYSVGIGQISSEVPQNLSASRPQDRQFILSSKKLLLSDSGFYLCAWSPVRGLYEQYFGPGTRLTVT.

J is TRBJ2-7 and V is TRBV19; D gene ambiguous. This CDR3 contains 13 residues. Trimming removed 5 bases at V and 0 bases at J, with 8 bases between. The germline V gene has CDR1 LNHDA and CDR2 SQIVND (reference sequence). The CDR3 loop is CASSAGSSYEQYF. CDR3 in DNA: TGTGCCAGTAGTGCAGGCAGCTCCTACGAGCAGTACTTC.

This chain connects TRBV15 to TRBJ1-1; TRBD1 might be the D (5 bases). This CDR3 is 14 amino acids long. Germline V gene data show CDR1 as LNHNV and CDR2 as YYDKDF (reference sequence). V was trimmed by 3 bases and J by 3 bases, leaving 11 bases between them. This chain's CDR3 is CATSSPTAYTEAFF. CDR3 in DNA: TGTGCCACCAGCAGCCCGACAGCTTACACTGAAGCTTTCTTT. The full variable domain, completed using reference TRBV15 and TRBJ1-1, is DAMVIQNPRYQVTQFGKPVTLSCSQTLNHNVMYWYQQKSSQAPKLLFHYYDKDFNNEADTPDNFQSRRPNTSFCFLDIRSPGLGDTAMYLCATSSPTAYTEAFFGQGTRLTVV.

J is TRBJ1-6 and V is TRBV7-3; no clear D gene. Trimming removed 2 bases at V and 11 bases at J, with 10 bases between. Germline V lookup: CDR1 SGHTA, CDR2 FQGTGA. This CDR3 has 13 amino acids. DNA for the CDR3: TGTGCCAGCAGCTTAGGGAGCGCGGCACCCCTCCACTTT. As protein: CASSLGSAAPLHF.

This chain links TRBV7-8 with TRBJ1-2; TRBD1 matches 8 bases. With V trimmed by 9 bases and J by 3 bases, 12 bases remained unmatched. This CDR3 is built from 15 residues. The V gene's germline CDR1 is SGHVS and CDR2 FQNEAQ. DNA for the CDR3: TGTGCCAGTGGAACGTTTGGGACAGGAGACTATGGCTACACCTTC. Residues: CASGTFGTGDYGYTF.

The chain recombines TRBV7-8 with TRBJ2-3, with 11 nucleotides matching TRBD2. The CDR3 is 15 residues long. CDR1 and CDR2 (germline): SGHVS, FQNEAQ. The ends lost 5 bases at V and 2 bases at J; junction bases unmatched: 3. Written as DNA, the CDR3 is TGTGCCAGCAGCCTTAGCGGGGGGGCCACAGATACGCAGTATTTT. As protein: CASSLSGGATDTQYF.

This clone was seen once. The chain couples TRBV7-8 to TRBJ1-1; D remains ambiguous. CDR3 length: 16 amino acids. V dropped 0 bases and J dropped 8 bases, with 19 bases sitting between them. Per germline, CDR1 SGHVS and CDR2 FQNEAQ. This chain's CDR3 is CASSLAAHATELEAFF. For the CDR3, the DNA is TGTGCCAGCAGCTTAGCGGCACACGCGACGGAGTTAGAAGCTTTCTTT. The full variable domain, completed using reference TRBV7-8 and TRBJ1-1, is GAGVSQSPRYKVAKRGQDVALRCDPISGHVSLFWYQQALGQGPEFLTYFQNEAQLDKSGLPSDRFFAERPEGSVSTLKIQRTQQEDSAVYLCASSLAAHATELEAFFGQGTRLTVV.

The chain joins TRBV5-1 to TRBJ2-1, with 8 bases matching TRBD1. V lost 2 bases, J lost 2 bases, and 3 bases stayed unmatched. Germline assignment: CDR1 SGHRS and CDR2 YFSETQ. This CDR3 has 15 residues. The CDR3 sequence is CASSFDRGTYNEQFF. The CDR3 DNA follows: TGCGCCAGCAGCTTCGACAGGGGCACCTACAATGAGCAGTTCTTC.

The chain combines TRBV9 with TRBJ2-7; TRBD1 matches at 10 bases. The V segment lost 4 bases and the J segment 3 bases; nucleotides outside the gene matches: 4. CDR3 length equals 14 residues. CDR1 and CDR2 from the germline V gene are SGDLS and YYNGEE. The DNA of the CDR3 is TGTGCCAGCAGCCTCCGGGACAGGGGCTACGAGCAGTACTTC. Amino acids: CASSLRDRGYEQYF.